This T cell receptor beta chain was recorded in a study of control samples from healthy donors and cancer patients. Germline V gene data show CDR1 as MNHEY and CDR2 as SMNVEV (reference sequence). The CDR3 has 14 amino acids. The V end was cut by 8 bases, the J end by 0 bases, with 11 bases between. Libraries were prepared by immunoSEQ multiplex PCR; TCRdb keeps only in-frame clonotypes and omits some of them. The repertoire holds about 150,000 clones, with approximately 93% as singletons. The sample comprised blood. The chain recombines TRBV27 with TRBJ1-5, with D hard to call. The origin of this receptor is a man between 40 and 49 years old in good health. The CDR3: CASGLPYSNQPQHF. DNA for the CDR3: TGTGCCAGCGGTCTGCCCTATAGCAATCAGCCCCAGCATTTT.